One and the same sample provided the 13 T cell receptor beta chains below, sequenced in a study of T cells in Graves' hyperthyroidism and ophthalmopathy. Researchers amplified the TCR beta CDR3 regions from RNA transcripts. The TCR CDR3 was amplified in a first-round RT-PCR using the HTBI primer set. One entry per CDR3 protein results from TCRdb running MiXCR on the multiplex PCR reads. This table has 550,000 to 850,000 distinct CDR3 sequences, 15% to 20% appearing once. The sample taken for sequencing was blood. The origin of the receptors is a woman aged 45-60 years with Graves' hyperthyroidism that later progressed to Graves' ophthalmopathy.

CDR3 loop: CAISETGQGAEQYF. The CDR3 DNA is TGTGCCATCAGTGAGACGGGACAGGGGGCCGAGCAGTACTTC. The chain has TRBV10-3 and TRBJ2-7; 12 positions agree with TRBD1. V was pared by 2 bases and J by 6 bases, with 2 bases of the junction left unmatched. There are 14 residues in the CDR3. Germline-derived CDR1 and CDR2 are ENHRY and SYGVKD.

This clonotype turned up a few times. An end of the junction differs from the germline gene, which may be a read error. V gene TRBV10-3 combines with J gene TRBJ1-5, with D unresolved. CDR1 is ENHRY, CDR2 SYGVKD, per germline. The CDR3 sequence is 17 residues long. CDR3 sequence reads: CAISESPTVYSNQPPHF. DNA for the CDR3: TGTGCCATCAGTGAGTCTCCAACAGTGTATAGCAATCAGCCCCCGCATTTT.

This clonotype was recorded only once. The chain joins TRBV5-8 to TRBJ1-1; possible D gene TRBD1, 6 bases. The germline V gene has CDR1 SGHTS and CDR2 YDEGEE. Trimming took 6 bases from V and 4 from J, leaving 19 bases between them. The CDR3 length is 15 residues. CDR3 DNA: TGTGCCAGCACCTTACTCGGACAGCGGGGCACTGAAGCTTTCTTT. Translated: CASTLLGQRGTEAFF.

This chain uses TRBV5-1 with TRBJ1-2, with 7 bases fitting TRBD1. J was trimmed by 2 bases and V by 4 bases; bases with no gene match: 8. The germline CDR1 and CDR2 sequences are SGHRS and YFSETQ. This CDR3 has 15 residues. CDR3 bases: TGCGCCAGCAGCCGAAACCGGGACAGCAACTATGGCTACACCTTC. Amino acid sequence: CASSRNRDSNYGYTF.

This clonotype was seen only a few times. A read error may produce the germline difference seen at one junction end. The chain recombines TRBV11-2 with TRBJ2-1, with 11 bases that match TRBD2. Germline V gene data show CDR1 as SGHAT and CDR2 as FQNNGV. The CDR3 has 16 amino acids. The CDR3 bases are TGTGCCGGCAGCAAATGGACTAGCGGGTCCTACAATGAGCAGTTCTTC. This encodes CAGSKWTSGSYNEQFF.

The chain recombines TRBV10-2 with TRBJ2-5; D is possibly TRBD1 (6 bases). The V end was cut by 6 bases, the J end by 8 bases, with 10 bases between. This CDR3 is 11 amino acids long. Germline loops: CDR1 WSHSY, CDR2 SAAADI. CDR3 coding DNA: TGCGCCAGCAGCCTGGACAGAACCCAGTACTTC. Amino acid sequence: CASSLDRTQYF.

This clonotype was seen ten or more times. The chain is built from TRBV6-1 and TRBJ2-3; TRBD2 agrees at 7 bases. The V gene's germline CDR1 is MNHNS and CDR2 SASEGT. CDR3 size: 15 residues. J lost 3 bases, V lost 3 bases, and 6 bases had no gene match. The CDR3 here is CASSDRASGTDTQYF. CDR3 DNA: TGTGCCAGCAGTGACCGCGCTAGCGGTACAGATACGCAGTATTTT.

Details on this clonotype: One end of the junction fails to match germline, which may point to a read error. The J gene is TRBJ2-7, the V gene TRBV2; 10 bases agree with TRBD2. This CDR3 spans 14 amino acids. Germline CDR1 SNHLY, CDR2 FYNNEI. This CDR3 is CASSLAGGPYKQYF. As DNA, the CDR3 is TGTGCCAGCAGTTTAGCGGGGGGCCCCTACAAGCAGTACTTC.

In its sample, this clonotype was seen many times. The V and J genes are TRBV2 and TRBJ2-7; no clear D gene. CDR1 and CDR2 from the germline V gene are SNHLY and FYNNEI. The CDR3 length is 14 residues. Trimming left V 5 bases short and J 6 bases short, with 17 bases between. CDR3 loop: CASSRLVRIGEQYF. CDR3 DNA sequence: TGTGCCAGCAGTCGGTTAGTCCGGATCGGCGAGCAGTACTTC.

The chain's CDR3 is CASVWAAIDSNQPQHF. In nucleotides, the CDR3 is TGTGCCAGCGTATGGGCTGCGATTGATAGCAATCAGCCCCAGCATTTT. The chain is built from TRBV6-2 or TRBV6-3 and TRBJ1-5, with D hard to call. The CDR3 extends over 16 amino acids. Trimming took 8 bases from V and 0 from J, leaving 17 bases between them. Per germline, CDR1 MNHEY and CDR2 SVGEGT.

A few counts support this clonotype. The chain couples TRBV6-1 to TRBJ1-2; no clear D. V lost 5 bases and J lost 5, with 15 bases in between. Germline V gives CDR1 MNHNS, CDR2 SASEGT. This CDR3 is built from 14 residues. The CDR3 nucleotides read TGTGCCAGCAGTAGACCTGGGGAGATTTATGGCTACACCTTC. Translating gives CASSRPGEIYGYTF.

The sample holds many counts of this clonotype. CDR3 sequence (DNA): TGTGCCAGCAGCGTAACTGTGGGCGGCACTGAAGCTTTCTTT. Translated, it gives CASSVTVGGTEAFF. V and J are TRBV9 and TRBJ1-1; unclear D gene. The CDR3 length is 14 residues. The germline CDR1 and CDR2 sequences are SGDLS and YYNGEE. Trimming left V 1 base short and J 4 bases short, with 11 bases between.

This rearrangement joins TRBV10-3 to TRBJ2-1; 13 positions agree with TRBD2. Germline V gene sequence: CDR1 ENHRY, CDR2 SYGVKD. The CDR3 has 14 residues. Trimming removed 10 bases from V and 10 bases from J; junction bases left unmatched: 10. CDR3 region: CATLTSGGRGEQFF. CDR3 DNA sequence: TGTGCCACCCTGACTAGCGGGGGGAGGGGGGAGCAGTTCTTC.